This T cell receptor beta chain was captured in a study of T-cell reconstitution after alpha-beta-depleted transplantation in children. TCRbeta library construction was performed incorporating unique molecular identifiers. TCRdb analysed the PCR reads with MiXCR anew, one entry per CDR3 protein. The sample includes more than 400,000 distinct CDR3 sequences, about 10% of them seen just once. This clonotype showed up just a few times. This CDR3 is built from 16 residues. Between the trimmed V and J ends, which lost 0 bases and 0 bases, there was a span of 11 bases. Germline V gene lookup returns CDR1 SGHTA and CDR2 FQGNSA.

This material consisted of PBMCs, mostly from graft donor cells, taken 180 days after TCRalphabeta/CD19-depleted stem cell transplant. V gene TRBV7-2 combines with J gene TRBJ1-1; D uncertain. This receptor was taken from a female patient aged 2-15 years who had a stem cell transplant for aplastic anemia, so the T cells may come from the graft donor. CDR3 nucleotides: TGTGCCAGCAGCTTAGCGGGGATTTTTGTGAACACTGAAGCTTTCTTT. Translation gives CASSLAGIFVNTEAFF. Supplemented by reference TRBV7-2 and TRBJ1-1, the full variable domain reads GAGVSQSPSNKVTEKGKDVELRCDPISGHTALYWYRQSLGQGLEFLIYFQGNSAPDKSGLPSDRFSAERTGGSVSTLTIQRTQQEDSAVYLCASSLAGIFVNTEAFFGQGTRLTVV.